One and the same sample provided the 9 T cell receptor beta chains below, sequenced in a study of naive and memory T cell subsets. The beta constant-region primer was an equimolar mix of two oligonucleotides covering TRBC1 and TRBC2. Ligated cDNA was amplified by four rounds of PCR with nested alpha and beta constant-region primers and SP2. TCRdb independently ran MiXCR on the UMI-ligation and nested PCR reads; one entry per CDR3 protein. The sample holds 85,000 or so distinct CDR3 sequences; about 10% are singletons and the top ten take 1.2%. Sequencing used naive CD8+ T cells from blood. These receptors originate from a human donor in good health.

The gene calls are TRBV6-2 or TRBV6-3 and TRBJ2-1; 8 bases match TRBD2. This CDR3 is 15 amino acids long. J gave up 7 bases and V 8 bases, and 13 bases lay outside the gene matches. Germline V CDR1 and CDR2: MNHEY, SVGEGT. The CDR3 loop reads CASAPGLDPLNEQFF. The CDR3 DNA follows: TGTGCCAGCGCCCCGGGACTAGACCCTTTGAATGAGCAGTTCTTC.

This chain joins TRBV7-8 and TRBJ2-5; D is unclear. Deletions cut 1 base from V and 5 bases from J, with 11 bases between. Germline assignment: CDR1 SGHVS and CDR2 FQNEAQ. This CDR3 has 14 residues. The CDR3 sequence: CASSLVGRKETQYF. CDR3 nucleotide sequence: TGTGCCAGCAGCTTAGTCGGTAGGAAGGAGACCCAGTACTTC.

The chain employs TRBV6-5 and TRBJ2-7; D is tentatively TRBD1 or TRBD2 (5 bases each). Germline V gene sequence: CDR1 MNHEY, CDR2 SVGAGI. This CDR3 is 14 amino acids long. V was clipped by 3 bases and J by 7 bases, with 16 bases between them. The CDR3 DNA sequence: TGTGCCAGCAGTTATGGGGTGGGGACGGGGGAGCAGTACTTC. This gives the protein CASSYGVGTGEQYF.

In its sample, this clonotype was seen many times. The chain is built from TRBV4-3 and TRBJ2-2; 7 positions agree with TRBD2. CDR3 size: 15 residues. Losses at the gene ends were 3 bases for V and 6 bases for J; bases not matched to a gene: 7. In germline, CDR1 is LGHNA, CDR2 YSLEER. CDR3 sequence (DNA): TGCGCCAGCAGCCAGGGGCGGGAGACGGCCGGGGAGCTGTTTTTT. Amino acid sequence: CASSQGRETAGELFF.

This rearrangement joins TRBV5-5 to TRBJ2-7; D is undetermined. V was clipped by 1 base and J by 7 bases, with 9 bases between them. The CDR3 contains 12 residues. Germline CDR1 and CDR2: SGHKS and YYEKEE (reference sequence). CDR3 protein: CASSLTKGEQYF. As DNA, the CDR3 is TGTGCCAGCAGCTTGACTAAAGGAGAGCAGTACTTC.

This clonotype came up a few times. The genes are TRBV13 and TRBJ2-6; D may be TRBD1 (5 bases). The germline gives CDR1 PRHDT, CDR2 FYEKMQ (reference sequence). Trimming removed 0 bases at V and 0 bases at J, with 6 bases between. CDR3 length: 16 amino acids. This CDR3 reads CASSLGTVSGANVLTF. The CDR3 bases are TGTGCCAGCAGCTTAGGGACAGTCTCTGGGGCCAACGTCCTGACTTTC.

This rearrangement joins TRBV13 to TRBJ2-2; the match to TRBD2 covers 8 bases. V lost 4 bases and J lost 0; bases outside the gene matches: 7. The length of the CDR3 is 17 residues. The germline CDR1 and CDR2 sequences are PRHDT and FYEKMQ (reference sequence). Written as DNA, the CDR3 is TGTGCCAGCAGCTCGTCGACGGGAGGGCCGAACACCGGGGAGCTGTTTTTT. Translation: CASSSSTGGPNTGELFF.

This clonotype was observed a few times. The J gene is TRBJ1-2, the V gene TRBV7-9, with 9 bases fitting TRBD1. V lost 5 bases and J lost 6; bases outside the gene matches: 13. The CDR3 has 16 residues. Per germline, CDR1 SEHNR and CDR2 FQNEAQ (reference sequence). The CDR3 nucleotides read TGTGCCAGCAGCACAACCGGGACAGGGTCCGGGGATGGCTACACCTTC. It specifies CASSTTGTGSGDGYTF.

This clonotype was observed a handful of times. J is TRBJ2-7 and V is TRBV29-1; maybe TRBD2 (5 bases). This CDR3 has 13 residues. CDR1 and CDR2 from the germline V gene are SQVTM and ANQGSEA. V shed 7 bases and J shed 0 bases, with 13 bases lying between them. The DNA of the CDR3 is TGCAGCGCTGAGGGCTCCACCTCCTACGAGCAGTACTTC. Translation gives CSAEGSTSYEQYF.